The 32 T cell receptor beta chains in this list originate from one sample, sequenced in a study of preoperative IRX-2 immunotherapy in early breast cancer. Using immunoSEQ multiplex PCR, the repertoire was profiled, and TCRdb retains in-frame clones only, with some absent. The table lists approximately 100,000 clones, around 86% of them singletons, with about 1.9% in the top ten. The treatment denotes: preoperative locoregional IRX-2 cytokine immunotherapy. The sample in question was tumor tissue, obtained after IRX-2 immunotherapy. These receptors all come from a human donor with breast cancer.

The V call is TRBV28, the J call TRBJ2-3; 7 positions match TRBD2. Germline V gene lookup returns CDR1 MDHEN and CDR2 SYDVKM. The CDR3 covers 15 residues. The V and J ends lost 6 bases and 3 bases, in that order; junction bases with no gene match: 9. Here the CDR3 reads CASSPLASGTDTQYF. The CDR3 region has the DNA TGTGCCAGCAGCCCCCTAGCTAGCGGTACAGATACGCAGTATTTT.

V and J are TRBV10-3 and TRBJ2-1; D ambiguous. V was shortened by 2 bases and J by 3 bases, with 8 bases between the two germline ends. Germline CDR1 reads ENHRY; CDR2 reads SYGVKD. The CDR3 loop spans 14 amino acids. CDR3 sequence (DNA): TGTGCCATCAGTGAGCCCCAAAGCTACAATGAGCAGTTCTTC. Translation: CAISEPQSYNEQFF.

This chain uses TRBV10-2 with TRBJ2-7, with a tentative D call TRBD2 (6 bases). The germline V and J ends were trimmed by 5 bases and 7 bases, with 15 bases remaining between them. The V gene's germline CDR1 is WSHSY and CDR2 SAAADI. The CDR3 spans 13 residues. The CDR3 sequence is CASSIPGLREQYF. The CDR3 region has the DNA TGCGCCAGCAGTATACCGGGACTCCGAGAGCAGTACTTC.

V gene TRBV1 combines with J gene TRBJ1-4; whether TRBD1, the table's D call, matches the DNA was not checked. TRBV1 counts as a pseudogene. The CDR3 spans 14 residues. CDR3 residues: CASSQDPVNEKLFF. DNA of the CDR3: TGCGCCAGCAGCCAAGATCCAGTAAATGAAAAACTGTTTTTT.

The chain carries TRBV15 and TRBJ2-2; D call uncertain. Trimming took off 2 bases at V and 6 bases at J, with 22 bases between the two ends. The CDR3 loop spans 18 amino acids. Per germline, CDR1 LNHNV and CDR2 YYDKDF (reference sequence). CDR3 protein: CATSRIRHTKVAAGELFF. For the CDR3, the DNA is TGTGCCACCAGCAGAATACGACACACAAAGGTCGCTGCCGGGGAGCTGTTTTTT.

The chain links TRBV15 to TRBJ1-1; no reliable D call. The CDR3 extends over 14 amino acids. Per germline, CDR1 LNHNV and CDR2 YYDKDF (reference sequence). The V gene lost 1 base and the J gene lost 1 base, with 7 bases spanning the gap. Here the CDR3 DNA reads TGTGCCACCAGCAGAGTAGCCCCGAACACTGAAGCTTTCTTT. Translation: CATSRVAPNTEAFF.

The rearrangement uses TRBV30 and TRBJ2-2, with D unresolved. CDR3 length: 15 residues. V gave up 3 bases and J gave up 1 base, with 12 bases separating them. Germline V gene sequence: CDR1 GTSNPN, CDR2 SVGIG (reference sequence). The CDR3 protein is CAWRGKAGNTGELFF. The CDR3 DNA sequence: TGTGCCTGGAGGGGAAAGGCAGGGAACACCGGGGAGCTGTTTTTT.

The chain is built from TRBV7-6 and TRBJ2-1; D gene unclear. This CDR3 is 16 amino acids long. Germline V gene sequence: CDR1 SGHVS, CDR2 FNYEAQ. V lost 5 bases and J 6 bases, leaving 20 bases between the germline ends. CDR3 sequence (DNA): TGTGCCAGCAGCCCGTCGACCGCGGAGAGGAGCAATGAGCAGTTCTTC. It encodes CASSPSTAERSNEQFF.

This chain links TRBV28 with TRBJ1-6; 7 bases are shared with TRBD1. J was trimmed by 5 bases and V by 1 base; bases with no gene match: 2. This CDR3 contains 15 residues. Looked up from germline, CDR1 is MDHEN and CDR2 is SYDVKM. The DNA of the CDR3 is TGTGCCAGCAGTTTATCGGGACAGAATAATTCACCCCTCCACTTT. This translates into CASSLSGQNNSPLHF.

V is TRBV28 and J is TRBJ2-7, with 10 bases that match TRBD1. The CDR3 extends over 16 amino acids. The germline CDR1 and CDR2 sequences are MDHEN and SYDVKM. The trim removed 3 bases at V and 0 bases at J, leaving 5 bases unmatched. The chain's CDR3 is CASSLLDRGTSYEQYF. CDR3 nucleotide sequence: TGTGCCAGCAGTTTGCTGGACAGGGGGACCTCCTACGAGCAGTACTTC. Looking up the rest from reference TRBV28 and TRBJ2-7 gives the full variable domain: DVKVTQSSRYLVKRTGEKVFLECVQDMDHENMFWYRQDPGLGLRLIYFSYDVKMKEKGDIPEGYSVSREKKERFSLILESASTNQTSMYLCASSLLDRGTSYEQYFGPGTRLTVT.

The chain is built from TRBV19 and TRBJ1-1; no firm D call. This CDR3 spans 13 amino acids. Looked up from germline, CDR1 is LNHDA and CDR2 is SQIVND (reference sequence). V was pared by 3 bases and J by 2 bases, with 7 bases between. CDR3 in DNA: TGTGCCAGTAGTATTGCAGCTAACACTGAAGCTTTCTTT. Its protein is CASSIAANTEAFF.

This chain joins TRBV6-8 and TRBJ1-1; D uncertain. The CDR3 is made up of 13 amino acids. Trimming cost V 7 bases and J 4 bases, with 13 bases left between them. The germline V gene has CDR1 MNHGY and CDR2 SAAAGT. The CDR3 DNA reads as TGTGCCAGCACGCTAGAGGCGCGCACTGAAGCTTTCTTT. Translating gives CASTLEARTEAFF.

The V and J genes are TRBV5-1 and TRBJ2-2, with a possible D match to TRBD1 (7 bases). With 0 bases removed from V and 5 bases from J, the gap between germline ends came to 17 bases. CDR1 is SGHRS, CDR2 YFSETQ, per germline. CDR3 size: 17 residues. The CDR3 sequence: CASSLGHSQGGTGELFF. The CDR3 DNA sequence: TGCGCCAGCAGCTTGGGACATTCCCAGGGGGGTACCGGGGAGCTGTTTTTT.

The CDR3 region is CASSLELSGRGYEQYF. The CDR3 coding sequence is TGCGCCAGCAGCTTGGAACTAAGCGGGAGGGGCTACGAGCAGTACTTC. The rearrangement links TRBV5-1 to TRBJ2-7; 10 nucleotides align to TRBD2. Trimming removed 0 bases from V and 3 bases from J; junction bases left unmatched: 6. Germline loops: CDR1 SGHRS, CDR2 YFSETQ. CDR3 length equals 16 residues.

The chain employs TRBV6-8 and TRBJ1-6; 8 bases fit TRBD1. The CDR3 runs to 13 residues. The germline V gene has CDR1 MNHGY and CDR2 SAAAGT. Trimming took 6 bases from V and 7 from J; bases not matched to a gene: 2. The DNA of the CDR3 is TGTGCCAGCAGAAGGGACAGGAATTCACCCCTCCACTTT. Residues: CASRRDRNSPLHF.

The sample holds one count of this clone. The rearrangement links TRBV6-8 to TRBJ2-7; 7 positions agree with TRBD1. The CDR3 has 15 amino acids. The V and J ends lost 7 bases and 3 bases, in that order; junction bases with no gene match: 12. Germline V CDR1 and CDR2: MNHGY, SAAAGT. CDR3 loop: CASMNPTRGYYEQYF. CDR3 coding DNA: TGTGCCAGCATGAACCCGACCAGGGGGTACTACGAGCAGTACTTC.

The rearrangement links TRBV28 to TRBJ2-7; 11 bases map to TRBD1. V dropped 5 bases and J dropped 0; count of bases not matched to a gene: 3. Germline lookup yields CDR1 MDHEN and CDR2 SYDVKM. The CDR3 runs 15 residues. CDR3 nucleotide sequence: TGTGCCAGCAGTGGACAGGGGGCAAGCTCCTACGAGCAGTACTTC. This codes for CASSGQGASSYEQYF.

The CDR3 DNA sequence: TGTGCCAGCAGCGCAGGGGAACCCTACAATGAGCAGTTCTTC. Translating it yields CASSAGEPYNEQFF. This chain joins TRBV27 and TRBJ2-1, with D perhaps TRBD1 (6 bases). The germline V gene has CDR1 MNHEY and CDR2 SMNVEV (reference sequence). The V gene lost 6 bases and the J gene lost 2 bases, with 11 bases spanning the gap. The CDR3 runs 14 residues.

The chain is built from TRBV30 and TRBJ2-7; weak D call: TRBD2 (6 bases). The CDR3 runs to 13 residues. Germline V gene sequence: CDR1 GTSNPN, CDR2 SVGIG (reference sequence). V gave up 5 bases and J gave up 0 bases, with 11 bases separating them. DNA for the CDR3: TGTGCCTGGGATCTCGGGAGCTCCTACGAGCAGTACTTC. This translates into CAWDLGSSYEQYF.

The gene calls are TRBV7-6 and TRBJ1-6; perhaps TRBD1 as D (5 bases). The length of the CDR3 is 16 residues. The V gene lost 5 bases and the J gene lost 0 bases, with 11 bases spanning the gap. The V gene's germline CDR1 is SGHVS and CDR2 FNYEAQ. The CDR3 region is CASSPGGSSYNSPLHF. The CDR3 DNA reads TGTGCCAGCAGCCCGGGGGGGAGCTCCTATAATTCACCCCTCCACTTT.

The V gene is TRBV14, the J gene TRBJ2-7, with D maybe TRBD2 (5 bases). The CDR3 runs 13 residues. CDR1 and CDR2 from the germline V gene are SGHDN and FVKESK. Trimming cost V 4 bases and J 2 bases, with 9 bases left between them. CDR3 sequence reads: CASSRERPYEQYF. CDR3 bases: TGTGCCAGCAGCCGTGAGCGGCCCTACGAGCAGTACTTC.

The chain carries TRBV10-2 and TRBJ1-6; D remains unclear. The V end lost 8 bases, the J end lost 7 bases, and 18 bases lay between the germline ends. Per the germline V gene, CDR1 is WSHSY and CDR2 is SAAADI. This CDR3 contains 15 residues. CDR3 sequence reads: CASHPSGAENSPLHF. CDR3 coding DNA: TGCGCCAGCCACCCGAGTGGCGCAGAGAATTCACCCCTCCACTTT.

The V and J genes are TRBV29-1 and TRBJ2-3, with 10 nucleotides matching TRBD1. V lost 6 bases, J lost 4 bases, and 7 bases stayed unmatched. Germline CDR1 and CDR2: SQVTM and ANQGSEA. This CDR3 comprises 14 residues. CDR3 sequence: CSVEGQGMPDTQYF. The CDR3 DNA follows: TGCAGCGTGGAGGGACAGGGGATGCCAGATACGCAGTATTTT.

The chain joins TRBV14 to TRBJ2-1; D is uncertain. V shed 4 bases and J shed 5 bases, with 18 bases lying between them. The CDR3 extends over 16 amino acids. The V gene's germline CDR1 is SGHDN and CDR2 FVKESK. CDR3 region: CASSPRFYGQNNEQFF. CDR3 in DNA: TGTGCCAGCAGCCCCCGCTTTTACGGCCAGAACAATGAGCAGTTCTTC.

The gene calls are TRBV29-1 and TRBJ1-1; tentatively, D is TRBD1 (6 bases). Germline V gene data show CDR1 as SQVTM and CDR2 as ANQGSEA. With 4 bases removed from V and 5 bases from J, the gap between germline ends came to 14 bases. This CDR3 contains 13 residues. The CDR3 DNA sequence: TGCAGCGTTGTTACAGGGAAGGGGACTGAAGCTTTCTTT. Its translation is CSVVTGKGTEAFF. The whole variable domain, remainder taken from reference TRBV29-1 and TRBJ1-1, is SAVISQKPSRDICQRGTSLTIQCQVDSQVTMMFWYRQQPGQSLTLIATANQGSEATYESGFVIDKFPISRPNLTFSTLTVSNMSPEDSSIYLCSVVTGKGTEAFFGQGTRLTVV.

This clone was detected a few times. CDR3 in DNA: TGCGCCAGCAGCCAACTCCCCATCCCGGGCAAACTGTTTTTT. This translates into CASSQLPIPGKLFF. V usage is TRBV4-1 and J usage is TRBJ1-4; D is unclear. This CDR3 has 14 amino acids. V lost 2 bases to trimming and J lost 11 bases, with 15 bases between them. Germline CDR1 is MGHRA and CDR2 is YSYEKL.

This rearrangement joins TRBV1 to TRBJ1-3; the table gives TRBD1 as D, unverified against the DNA. TRBV1 is marked as a pseudogene. There are 15 residues in the CDR3. CDR3 nucleotides: TGCGCCAGCAGCCACCCAGACAGGGCTGGAAACACCATATATTTT. Translated: CASSHPDRAGNTIYF.

The rearrangement uses TRBV28 and TRBJ1-2, with D uncertain. Per the germline V gene, CDR1 is MDHEN and CDR2 is SYDVKM. The CDR3 length is 13 residues. V lost 5 bases and J 5 bases, leaving 12 bases between the germline ends. The CDR3 bases are TGTGCCAGCAGTCCCCCGGGAACTTATGGCTACACCTTC. It translates to CASSPPGTYGYTF.

The rearrangement joins TRBV19 to TRBJ2-1; D call uncertain. The V and J ends lost 10 bases and 8 bases respectively, with 18 bases between them. Looked up from germline, CDR1 is LNHDA and CDR2 is SQIVND (reference sequence). This CDR3 is 13 amino acids long. The CDR3 loop reads CATQSLDSDEQFF. The CDR3 region has the DNA TGTGCCACCCAGAGTCTAGATTCGGATGAGCAGTTCTTC.

The gene calls are TRBV6-7 and TRBJ1-3, with D possibly TRBD1 on 5 matching bases. TRBV6-7 is treated as an ORF (open reading frame) with a function not yet certain. The CDR3 runs to 16 residues. Trimming left V 0 bases short and J 0 bases short, with 9 bases between. CDR3 sequence reads: CASSYSGTLSGNTIYF. DNA for the CDR3: TGTGCCAGCAGTTACTCGGGGACTCTCTCTGGAAACACCATATATTTT.

This sequence joins TRBV19 and TRBJ1-2; D is uncertain. Germline CDR1 and CDR2: LNHDA and SQIVND (reference sequence). The CDR3 loop spans 16 amino acids. Trimming left V 3 bases short and J 2 bases short, with 16 bases between. CDR3 sequence reads: CASSIWRTPLNYGYTF. The CDR3 region has the DNA TGTGCCAGTAGTATTTGGAGGACCCCGCTGAACTATGGCTACACCTTC.

This clone was seen more than once but under ten times. The rearrangement links TRBV19 to TRBJ1-2; a weak D match, TRBD1 (6 bases). Germline V lookup: CDR1 LNHDA, CDR2 SQIVND (reference sequence). The germline V and J ends were trimmed by 7 bases and 5 bases, with 20 bases remaining between them. The CDR3 totals 15 residues. Here the CDR3 DNA reads TGTGCCAGTACCACTTCGACAGGTTTGGAATATGGCTACACCTTC. Translating gives CASTTSTGLEYGYTF.